One sample yielded the 26 T cell receptor beta chains listed below, sequenced in a study of shared clonotypes between healthy human individuals. The repertoire was sequenced with immunoSEQ multiplex PCR; TCRdb's copy has only in-frame clones and lacks some. The sample has roughly 890,000 clones, 90% to 95% seen once. CD8 cells classed as naive were CD45RO-negative and positively selected for CCR7, excluding terminally differentiated effector memory CD45RA+ cells. Material for sequencing was naive CD8+ T cells sorted from blood. The receptors were gathered from a man under 40 in good health.

This chain links TRBV27 with TRBJ2-7; 13 nucleotides agree with TRBD2. This CDR3 comprises 13 residues. V dropped 6 bases and J dropped 6; count of bases not matched to a gene: 2. Germline V gene sequence: CDR1 MNHEY, CDR2 SMNVEV (reference sequence). The chain's CDR3 is CASSRLAGGEQYF. The CDR3 DNA sequence: TGTGCCAGCAGCAGACTAGCGGGAGGCGAGCAGTACTTC.

The chain is built from TRBV28 and TRBJ1-5; D gene unclear. Trimming stripped 8 bases from V and 4 bases from J, with 6 bases between. The CDR3 runs 11 residues. Germline loops: CDR1 MDHEN, CDR2 SYDVKM. CDR3 residues: CASGNNQPQHF. In DNA, the CDR3 is TGTGCCAGCGGCAATAATCAGCCCCAGCATTTT.

CDR3 in DNA: TGTGCCAGCCTACGGCGAGACTACGAGCAGTACTTC. Translated: CASLRRDYEQYF. This chain links TRBV2 with TRBJ2-7, with D unresolved. Germline-derived CDR1 and CDR2 are SNHLY and FYNNEI. CDR3 size: 12 residues. The ends were cut back, 8 bases at V and 3 bases at J, with 11 bases in the middle.

The chain recombines TRBV30 with TRBJ1-5; no definite D call. The length of the CDR3 is 13 residues. Per the germline V gene, CDR1 is GTSNPN and CDR2 is SVGIG (reference sequence). V gave up 2 bases and J gave up 0 bases, with 5 bases separating them. CDR3 coding DNA: TGTGCCTGGAGTTTATATAGCAATCAGCCCCAGCATTTT. Residues: CAWSLYSNQPQHF.

The rearrangement uses TRBV7-2 and TRBJ2-7; 7 bases are shared with TRBD2. The V gene end was trimmed by 2 bases and the J gene end by 2 bases; junction bases not matched to a gene: 18. The CDR3 runs 19 residues. Germline loops: CDR1 SGHTA, CDR2 FQGNSA. CDR3 in DNA: TGTGCCAGCAGCTTATGGAGGTCCGGCGGGAGCCTTATTCCCTACGAGCAGTACTTC. This encodes CASSLWRSGGSLIPYEQYF.

The rearrangement joins TRBV5-4 to TRBJ1-2; perhaps TRBD1 as D (6 bases). V was shortened by 2 bases and J by 8 bases, with 16 bases between the two germline ends. The CDR3 is made up of 14 amino acids. Germline CDR1 and CDR2: SGHNT and YYREEE (reference sequence). Here the CDR3 DNA reads TGTGCCAGCAGCTTTCAACAGGGACGAGACGGCTACACCTTC. The encoded protein is CASSFQQGRDGYTF.

The chain is built from TRBV28 and TRBJ2-7, with TRBD2 matching 10 bases. After removal of 3 bases from V and 3 bases from J, the junction contained 11 bases not matched to a gene. Per the germline V gene, CDR1 is MDHEN and CDR2 is SYDVKM. CDR3 length equals 17 residues. CDR3 sequence (DNA): TGTGCCAGCAGTTTGCCCATCCGGCTAGCGGGAGTCTACGAGCAGTACTTC. It translates to CASSLPIRLAGVYEQYF.

The gene calls are TRBV27 and TRBJ2-1; TRBD2 agrees at 9 bases. Germline values: CDR1 MNHEY, CDR2 SMNVEV (reference sequence). V dropped 5 bases and J dropped 7; count of bases not matched to a gene: 6. The CDR3 contains 14 residues. Here the CDR3 DNA reads TGTGCCAGCAGTCATAGCGGGGGTTTTAATGAGCAGTTCTTC. The encoded protein is CASSHSGGFNEQFF.

This chain links TRBV15 with TRBJ1-1; 11 nucleotides align to TRBD1. Germline loops: CDR1 LNHNV, CDR2 YYDKDF (reference sequence). Unmatched junction bases numbered 10, after V lost 5 bases and J lost 5 bases. The length of the CDR3 is 16 residues. The CDR3: CATSDRDRGLRTEAFF. CDR3 in DNA: TGTGCCACCAGCGACCGGGACAGGGGGTTAAGAACTGAAGCTTTCTTT.

Note on this clone: Distinct nucleotide sequences in the sample also encode this CDR3. V is TRBV5-5 and J is TRBJ1-3; no reliable D call. CDR1 is SGHKS and CDR2 is YYEKEE in the germline V gene (reference sequence). The V end was cut by 1 base, the J end by 0 bases, with 5 bases between. The CDR3 is 14 amino acids. CDR3 DNA sequence: TGTGCCAGCAGCTTGCGAAGCTCTGGAAACACCATATATTTT. Its translation: CASSLRSSGNTIYF. Full variable domain (outside the CDR3, taken from reference TRBV5-5 and TRBJ1-3): DAGVTQSPTHLIKTRGQQVTLRCSPISGHKSVSWYQQVLGQGPQFIFQYYEKEERGRGNFPDRFSARQFPNYSSELNVNALLLGDSALYLCASSLRSSGNTIYFGEGSWLTVV.

This chain links TRBV2 with TRBJ2-5; the D gene is possibly TRBD2 (7 bases). CDR3 length: 15 residues. Between the trimmed V and J ends, which lost 4 bases and 0 bases, there was a span of 12 bases. CDR1 SNHLY and CDR2 FYNNEI come from the germline V gene. The CDR3 protein is CASSVEGGYQETQYF. In nucleotides, the CDR3 is TGTGCCAGCAGTGTGGAGGGGGGGTACCAAGAGACCCAGTACTTC.

V usage is TRBV6-1 and J usage is TRBJ2-2, with unresolved D. V was trimmed by 2 bases and J by 1 base, leaving 8 bases between them. This CDR3 contains 15 residues. Germline V gives CDR1 MNHNS, CDR2 SASEGT. Written as DNA, the CDR3 is TGTGCCAGCAGTGAACGGACGGTGAACACCGGGGAGCTGTTTTTT. It codes for CASSERTVNTGELFF.

This chain connects TRBV4-1 to TRBJ2-7, with TRBD2 identical over 11 bases. The V and J ends lost 1 base and 4 bases, in that order; junction bases with no gene match: 6. Germline assignment: CDR1 MGHRA and CDR2 YSYEKL. The CDR3 totals 16 residues. DNA of the CDR3: TGCGCCAGCAGCCAAGGACCGGGACTAGCGGCATACGAGCAGTACTTC. Its translation is CASSQGPGLAAYEQYF.

The CDR3, as DNA: TGTGCCAGCAGCTTAGGTCCCGGGGGATCGTCCTACGAGCAGTACTTC. As protein: CASSLGPGGSSYEQYF. The chain has TRBV7-8 and TRBJ2-7; tentative D call: TRBD2 (6 bases). Germline values: CDR1 SGHVS, CDR2 FQNEAQ. V was trimmed by 1 base and J by 1 base, leaving 14 bases between them. CDR3 length: 16 residues.

This clone came up once. The chain employs TRBV4-1 and TRBJ2-2; the match to TRBD2 covers 8 bases. The CDR3 is made up of 17 amino acids. Germline V gives CDR1 MGHRA, CDR2 YSYEKL. V shed 5 bases, J shed 6 bases, and the junction held 14 bases outside the gene matches. CDR3 sequence: CASSSRSAGVASGELFF. Here the CDR3 DNA reads TGCGCCAGCAGCTCAAGGTCAGCGGGAGTAGCATCCGGGGAGCTGTTTTTT.

The chain combines TRBV30 with TRBJ1-1; D not resolved. Per germline, CDR1 GTSNPN and CDR2 SVGIG (reference sequence). Trimming took 4 bases from V and 3 from J, leaving 18 bases between them. There are 15 residues in the CDR3. The CDR3 nucleotides are TGTGCCTGGAATGATGTAGGGCGACCGGACACTGAAGCTTTCTTT. Protein sequence: CAWNDVGRPDTEAFF.

V usage is TRBV7-9 and J usage is TRBJ2-7; 9 nucleotides line up with TRBD2. The CDR3 is made up of 13 amino acids. Germline-derived CDR1 and CDR2 are SEHNR and FQNEAQ (reference sequence). J lost 5 bases, V lost 10 bases, and 9 bases had no gene match. The CDR3 loop is CATSVAGEDEQYF. CDR3 nucleotides: TGTGCCACCTCAGTAGCGGGAGAGGACGAGCAGTACTTC.

To note about this clone: It may be a read error: a sequence one base away is much more abundant. The CDR3 region has the DNA TGTGCCAGCAGGGACGGCTACGAGCAGTACTTC. Translating it yields CASRDGYEQYF. The J gene is TRBJ2-7, the V gene TRBV27, with D unresolved. Germline V CDR1 and CDR2: MNHEY, SMNVEV (reference sequence). Trimming pared 6 bases from V and 3 bases from J, leaving 6 bases between. This CDR3 has 11 residues.

J is TRBJ2-7 and V is TRBV18; 13 nucleotides match TRBD2. This CDR3 has 16 residues. Losses at the gene ends were 4 bases for V and 7 bases for J; bases not matched to a gene: 10. Germline loops: CDR1 KGHSH, CDR2 LQKENI. The CDR3 region is CASSHRLAGGWREQYF. In DNA form, the CDR3 reads TGTGCCAGCTCACACCGACTAGCGGGAGGCTGGCGGGAGCAGTACTTC.

The chain is built from TRBV27 and TRBJ2-1; tentatively, D is TRBD1 (5 bases). The CDR3 extends over 13 amino acids. CDR1 is MNHEY and CDR2 is SMNVEV in the germline V gene (reference sequence). V was clipped by 6 bases and J by 4 bases, with 10 bases between them. The CDR3 DNA follows: TGTGCCAGCAGCATGGACACTTACAATGAGCAGTTCTTC. This sequence encodes CASSMDTYNEQFF.

The V gene is TRBV18, the J gene TRBJ2-1; D gene uncertain. The CDR3 loop spans 13 amino acids. Germline CDR1 KGHSH, CDR2 LQKENI. Between the trimmed V and J ends, which lost 6 bases and 4 bases, there was a span of 10 bases. The CDR3 spells CASSPPGYNEQFF. CDR3 nucleotide sequence: TGTGCCAGCTCCCCCCCCGGTTACAATGAGCAGTTCTTC.

This chain uses TRBV20-1 with TRBJ2-2; D unresolved. Germline values: CDR1 DFQATT, CDR2 SNEGSKA (reference sequence). Trimming took 3 bases from V and 4 from J, leaving 3 bases between them. The CDR3 covers 11 residues. CDR3 nucleotide sequence: TGCAGTGCTAGGCGCACCGGGGAGCTGTTTTTT. Its protein is CSARRTGELFF.

The CDR3 region has the DNA TGTGCCAGCAGCTTAGCGGGCGCCGCCAATGAGCAGTTCTTC. Its translation is CASSLAGAANEQFF. V usage is TRBV7-6 and J usage is TRBJ2-1; D is unresolved. This CDR3 spans 14 amino acids. Per germline, CDR1 SGHVS and CDR2 FNYEAQ. Trimming removed 0 bases from V and 6 bases from J, with 9 bases in between.

The chain recombines TRBV6-5 with TRBJ2-6; D may match TRBD1 or TRBD2 (5 bases each). Deletions cut 8 bases from V and 1 base from J, with 9 bases between. Looked up from germline, CDR1 is MNHEY and CDR2 is SVGAGI. The CDR3 spans 14 residues. The CDR3 bases are TGTGCCAGCTGGGGACGGTCTGGGGCCAACGTCCTGACTTTC. It encodes CASWGRSGANVLTF.

This chain joins TRBV7-2 and TRBJ2-2; D might be TRBD2 (6 bases). The CDR3 has 12 residues. The V gene lost 5 bases and the J gene lost 6 bases, with 7 bases spanning the gap. The germline gives CDR1 SGHTA, CDR2 FQGNSA. DNA of the CDR3: TGTGCCAGCAGCGGGAGGTCCGGGGAGCTGTTTTTT. This gives the protein CASSGRSGELFF.

This chain links TRBV7-9 with TRBJ2-1; D not resolved. This CDR3 has 14 residues. The germline V and J ends were trimmed by 2 bases and 8 bases, with 13 bases remaining between them. Germline V gives CDR1 SEHNR, CDR2 FQNEAQ (reference sequence). The CDR3 DNA follows: TGTGCCAGCAGCTTACTAGTTCGAGGCGATGAGCAGTTCTTC. It specifies CASSLLVRGDEQFF. Using reference TRBV7-9 and TRBJ2-1 for the parts outside the CDR3, the full variable domain is DTGVSQNPRHKITKRGQNVTFRCDPISEHNRLYWYRQTLGQGPEFLTYFQNEAQLEKSRLLSDRFSAERPKGSFSTLEIQRTEQGDSAMYLCASSLLVRGDEQFFGPGTRLTVL.